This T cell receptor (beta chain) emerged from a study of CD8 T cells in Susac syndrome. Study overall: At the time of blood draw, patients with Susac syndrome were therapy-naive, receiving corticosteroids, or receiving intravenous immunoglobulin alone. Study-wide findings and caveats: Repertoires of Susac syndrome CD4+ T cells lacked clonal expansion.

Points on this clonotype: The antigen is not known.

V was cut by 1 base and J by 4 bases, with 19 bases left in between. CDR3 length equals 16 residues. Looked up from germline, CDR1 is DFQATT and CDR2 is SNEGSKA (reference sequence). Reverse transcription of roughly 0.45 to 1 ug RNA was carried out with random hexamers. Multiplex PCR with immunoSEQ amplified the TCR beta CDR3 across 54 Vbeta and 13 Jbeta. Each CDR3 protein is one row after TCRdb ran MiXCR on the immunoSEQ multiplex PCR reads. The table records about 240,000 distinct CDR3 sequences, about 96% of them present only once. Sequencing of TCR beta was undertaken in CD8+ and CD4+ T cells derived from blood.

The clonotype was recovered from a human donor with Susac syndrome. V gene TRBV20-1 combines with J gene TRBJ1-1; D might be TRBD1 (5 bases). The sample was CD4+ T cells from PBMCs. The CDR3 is CSARAADSQWITEAFF. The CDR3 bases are TGCAGTGCTAGAGCCGCAGACAGCCAATGGATCACTGAAGCTTTCTTT.